The 18 T cell receptor beta chains in this list originate from one sample, sequenced in a study of cytomegalovirus exposure and HLA in healthy donors. Use of 60 Vbeta and 13 Jbeta primers characterized the PCR. Data came from immunoSEQ multiplex PCR; TCRdb stores just in-frame clones and leaves some out. The repertoire consists of 75,000 to 95,000 clones, with nearly 80% occurring once and the leading ten covering roughly 4.5%. The source material was PBMCs. The source is a woman aged 40 to 50 in good health and CMV-seropositive.

The rearrangement links TRBV18 to TRBJ2-3; D not certain. This CDR3 is 12 amino acids long. Germline CDR1 is KGHSH and CDR2 is LQKENI. The V and J ends lost 3 bases and 6 bases respectively, with 7 bases between them. The CDR3 nucleotides read TGTGCCAGCTCACCTGATGCGGATACGCAGTATTTT. Protein product: CASSPDADTQYF.

This chain connects TRBV11-3 to TRBJ2-3; 8 nucleotides align to TRBD1. CDR3 size: 17 residues. Trimming at V came to 4 bases and at J to 1 base, leaving 10 bases not matched to a gene. Per the germline V gene, CDR1 is SGHNT and CDR2 is YENEEA. CDR3 coding DNA: TGTGCCAGCAGCTCCCGGACAGGGTCATTCGGCACAGATACGCAGTATTTT. Translation gives CASSSRTGSFGTDTQYF.

J is TRBJ2-7 and V is TRBV9; TRBD2 matches at 10 bases. Germline values: CDR1 SGDLS, CDR2 YYNGEE. Trimming removed 4 bases from V and 3 bases from J; junction bases left unmatched: 4. The CDR3 is 14 residues long. CDR3: CASSPRLAGYEQYF. The DNA for the CDR3 is TGTGCCAGCAGCCCCCGACTAGCGGGCTACGAGCAGTACTTC.

This chain links TRBV7-9 with TRBJ2-3, with 11 bases that match TRBD1. The junction had 10 bases not matched to a gene; V was cut back by 4 bases and J by 4 bases. Germline values: CDR1 SEHNR, CDR2 FQNEAQ (reference sequence). CDR3 length equals 17 residues. The CDR3: CASSSPGMGQGADTQYF. DNA of the CDR3: TGTGCCAGCAGCTCCCCTGGTATGGGACAGGGGGCAGATACGCAGTATTTT.

Only a few counts were recorded for this clone. The chain combines TRBV7-2 with TRBJ2-5; 7 bases fit TRBD1. Germline V gene data show CDR1 as SGHTA and CDR2 as FQGNSA. CDR3 length: 17 residues. Trimming at V came to 2 bases and at J to 3 bases, leaving 12 bases not matched to a gene. The CDR3 protein is CASSLTPGGSFEETQYF. The CDR3 DNA sequence: TGTGCCAGCAGCTTAACCCCAGGGGGTAGTTTTGAAGAGACCCAGTACTTC.

This clone was counted between two and nine times. J is TRBJ2-1 and V is TRBV4-3; 12 positions agree with TRBD2. V was clipped by 4 bases and J by 3 bases; unmatched bases: 4. Germline values: CDR1 LGHNA, CDR2 YSLEER. The CDR3 spans 16 residues. The CDR3 reads CASSPRTSGDYNEQFF. The CDR3 region has the DNA TGCGCCAGCAGCCCCCGGACTAGCGGGGACTACAATGAGCAGTTCTTC.

The chain couples TRBV2 to TRBJ2-5; 10 bases match TRBD1. This CDR3 spans 16 amino acids. Germline CDR1 is SNHLY and CDR2 is FYNNEI. Trimming removed 7 bases from V and 6 bases from J; junction bases left unmatched: 14. The CDR3 sequence is CASIPTGQGSRKTQYF. The DNA of the CDR3 is TGTGCCAGCATCCCAACGGGACAGGGGAGTAGAAAGACCCAGTACTTC.

This clone has more than one count but fewer than ten. This chain connects TRBV30 to TRBJ2-5; 16 bases are shared with TRBD2. The end of the DNA fits TRBJ2-7 better, so the J call may be wrong. The CDR3 runs 18 residues. The germline V gene encodes CDR1 GTSNPN and CDR2 SVGIG (reference sequence). The CDR3 reads CAWSVTPGLAGGAHEQYF. The CDR3 DNA follows: TGTGCCTGGAGTGTAACCCCGGGACTAGCGGGAGGGGCCCACGAGCAGTACTTC.

The chain combines TRBV11-3 with TRBJ2-7; no definite D call. Germline assignment: CDR1 SGHNT and CDR2 YENEEA. V was trimmed by 2 bases and J by 3 bases, leaving 11 bases between them. The CDR3 sequence is 14 residues long. The DNA for the CDR3 is TGTGCCAGCAGCTTAACCCAGGAACGCTACGAGCAGTACTTC. Translated: CASSLTQERYEQYF.

V and J are TRBV18 and TRBJ1-5, with 7 nucleotides matching TRBD1. After removal of 3 bases from V and 7 bases from J, the junction contained 12 bases not matched to a gene. The germline CDR1 and CDR2 sequences are KGHSH and LQKENI. This CDR3 contains 16 residues. The chain's CDR3 is CASSPMGQGVRQPQHF. CDR3 coding DNA: TGTGCCAGCTCACCTATGGGGCAGGGGGTACGGCAGCCCCAGCATTTT.

The J gene is TRBJ2-7, the V gene TRBV7-2, with 8 positions matching TRBD2. V lost 4 bases and J lost 3; bases outside the gene matches: 5. The germline V gene has CDR1 SGHTA and CDR2 FQGNSA. The CDR3 runs to 14 residues. CDR3 in DNA: TGTGCCAGCAGCTCGAGGACTAGCAGCTACGAGCAGTACTTC. It yields the protein CASSSRTSSYEQYF.

This CDR3 is CASGGSSYEQYF. The CDR3 DNA sequence: TGTGCCAGCGGCGGGAGCTCCTACGAGCAGTACTTC. V usage is TRBV6-6 and J usage is TRBJ2-7, with TRBD2 matching 7 bases. After removal of 8 bases from V and 0 bases from J, the junction contained 1 base not matched to a gene. The CDR3 runs to 12 residues. CDR1 and CDR2 (germline): MNHNY, SVGAGI (reference sequence).

This chain joins TRBV21-1 and TRBJ1-5. TRBV21-1 is reported as a pseudogene. The length of the CDR3 is 16 residues. CDR3 loop: CASSKGPDYSNQPQHF. DNA for the CDR3: TGTGCCAGCAGCAAGGGTCCAGACTATAGCAATCAGCCCCAGCATTTT.

This rearrangement joins TRBV28 to TRBJ2-2, with D uncertain. The V end lost 4 bases, the J end lost 6 bases, and 15 bases lay between the germline ends. The germline V gene encodes CDR1 MDHEN and CDR2 SYDVKM. The CDR3 has 15 amino acids. CDR3 in amino acids: CASSSTNSQSGELFF. CDR3 bases: TGTGCCAGCAGTTCTACCAACTCACAGTCCGGGGAGCTGTTTTTT.

The chain uses TRBV29-1 and TRBJ1-5; unclear D gene. The CDR3 is made up of 13 amino acids. Trimming removed 4 bases at V and 6 bases at J, with 13 bases between. Germline V gives CDR1 SQVTM, CDR2 ANQGSEA. The CDR3 coding sequence is TGCAGCGTTGTTTCATCCGAGGGTCAGCCCCAGCATTTT. Translating gives CSVVSSEGQPQHF.

In this sample, this clone turned up a few times. This chain joins TRBV7-2 and TRBJ1-2; D call uncertain. V was clipped by 5 bases and J by 8 bases, with 21 bases between them. Germline V gene data show CDR1 as SGHTA and CDR2 as FQGNSA. The CDR3 is 15 residues long. The DNA for the CDR3 is TGTGCCAGCAGCCTGAGAAGGCCGGACTCCGGGGGCTACACCTTC. Amino acids: CASSLRRPDSGGYTF.

This chain joins TRBV27 and TRBJ1-1; D not resolved. The CDR3 is 14 residues long. Looked up from germline, CDR1 is MNHEY and CDR2 is SMNVEV (reference sequence). The V end was cut by 0 bases, the J end by 5 bases, with 10 bases between. The CDR3 reads CASSLSEGRTEAFF. The CDR3 DNA reads TGTGCCAGCAGTTTATCTGAGGGCCGGACTGAAGCTTTCTTT.

This rearrangement joins TRBV7-9 to TRBJ2-7; 7 bases line up with TRBD2. Germline V lookup: CDR1 SEHNR, CDR2 FQNEAQ (reference sequence). The CDR3 runs 13 residues. Trimming removed 8 bases from V and 6 bases from J; junction bases left unmatched: 10. The chain's CDR3 is CASSTGTTGEQYF. CDR3 nucleotide sequence: TGTGCCAGCTCAACCGGGACTACCGGCGAGCAGTACTTC.